The 5 T cell receptor beta chains below come from one sample, sequenced in a study of monozygotic twins with inflammatory bowel disease. TCRdb re-called the 5' RACE reads; one entry per CDR3 protein, DNA not given. This sample's table has roughly 330,000 distinct CDR3 sequences. Sequenced input: blood. The receptors shown here come from a human donor with ulcerative colitis or Crohn's disease, or a healthy co-twin of an affected twin (not recorded which).

The chain recombines TRBV6-5 with TRBJ1-4. The germline V gene has CDR1 MNHEY and CDR2 SVGAGI. This CDR3 has 13 amino acids. CDR3 loop: CASSPQRDEKLFF.

The chain employs TRBV30 and TRBJ1-6. Germline V gene lookup returns CDR1 GTSNPN and CDR2 SVGIG (reference sequence). This CDR3 is 12 amino acids long. This chain's CDR3 is CAMGVFGSPLHF. Full variable domain (missing parts from reference TRBV30 and TRBJ1-6): SQTIHQWPATLVQPVGSPLSLECTVEGTSNPNLYWYRQAAGRGLQLLFYSVGIGQISSEVPQNLSASRPQDRQFILSSKKLLLSDSGFYLCAMGVFGSPLHFGNGTRLTVT.

The V call is TRBV20-1, the J call TRBJ1-1. Per germline, CDR1 DFQATT and CDR2 SNEGSKA (reference sequence). CDR3 length: 15 residues. This CDR3 reads CSARPYRPENTEAFF.

The chain links TRBV5-6 to TRBJ2-5. The CDR3 has 15 amino acids. Germline lookup yields CDR1 SGHDT and CDR2 YYEEEE. CDR3 sequence reads: CASSLGSIAEETQYF.

V gene TRBV11-1 combines with J gene TRBJ2-7; the TRBD2 assignment by TCRdb is unverifiable without DNA. Per the germline V gene, CDR1 is SGHAT and CDR2 is FQDESV (reference sequence). This CDR3 spans 18 amino acids. The CDR3 reads CASSLGISGGRRPYEQYF.